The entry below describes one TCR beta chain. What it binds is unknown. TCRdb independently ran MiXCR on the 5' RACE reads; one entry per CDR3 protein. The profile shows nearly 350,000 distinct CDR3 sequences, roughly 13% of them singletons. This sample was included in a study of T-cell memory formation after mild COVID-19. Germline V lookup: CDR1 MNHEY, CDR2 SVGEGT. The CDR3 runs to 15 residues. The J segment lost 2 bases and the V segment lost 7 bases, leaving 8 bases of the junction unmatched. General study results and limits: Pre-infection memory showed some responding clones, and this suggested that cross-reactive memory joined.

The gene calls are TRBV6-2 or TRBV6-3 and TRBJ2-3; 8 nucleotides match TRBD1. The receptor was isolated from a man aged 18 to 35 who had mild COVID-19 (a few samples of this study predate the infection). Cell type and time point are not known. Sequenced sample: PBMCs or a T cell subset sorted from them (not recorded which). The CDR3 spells CASTSVDRDTDTQYF. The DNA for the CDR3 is TGTGCCAGCACCTCCGTGGACAGGGACACAGATACGCAGTATTTT.